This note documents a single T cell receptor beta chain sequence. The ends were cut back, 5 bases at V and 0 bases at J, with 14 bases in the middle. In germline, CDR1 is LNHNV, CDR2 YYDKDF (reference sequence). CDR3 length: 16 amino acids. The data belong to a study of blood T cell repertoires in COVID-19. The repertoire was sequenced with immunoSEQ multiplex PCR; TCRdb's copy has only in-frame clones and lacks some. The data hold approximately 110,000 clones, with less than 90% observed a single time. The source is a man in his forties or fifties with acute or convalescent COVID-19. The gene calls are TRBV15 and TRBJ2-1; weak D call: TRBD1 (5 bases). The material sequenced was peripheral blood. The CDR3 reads CATSQRGQSSYNEQFF. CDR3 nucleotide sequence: TGTGCCACCAGCCAAAGGGGCCAAAGCTCCTACAATGAGCAGTTCTTC.